These 10 T cell receptor beta chains came from one sample sequenced in a study of CD8+ T cells in alopecia areata. Specified treatment: oral pan-JAK inhibitor, 5-10 mg twice daily. cDNA prepared by RNA extraction and subsequent reverse transcription served as the template for sequencing. The method was immunoSEQ multiplex PCR; TCRdb's version includes in-frame clones alone and lacks a portion of them. The table has over 250,000 clones, over 45% seen once. The sequencing here drew on CD4+ T cells sorted from blood, taken at approximately week 51, from a patient treated with tofacitinib. The source is a human donor with alopecia areata.

This clone was seen a few times. The chain has TRBV5-6 and TRBJ2-1; perhaps TRBD1 as D (7 bases). Trimming shortened V by 10 bases and J by 4 bases, and 15 bases separated the two germline ends. CDR3 length equals 13 residues. Germline-derived CDR1 and CDR2 are SGHDT and YYEEEE. For the CDR3, the DNA is TGTGCCTGGAGGGGGCTCGGTTACAATGAGCAGTTCTTC. Translation gives CAWRGLGYNEQFF.

This chain connects TRBV7-9 to TRBJ1-2, with D possibly TRBD1 on 5 matching bases. Germline V gene lookup returns CDR1 SEHNR and CDR2 FQNEAQ (reference sequence). Trimming left V 7 bases short and J 2 bases short, with 8 bases between. This CDR3 contains 12 residues. The CDR3 reads CASNDRNYGYTF. The CDR3 DNA follows: TGTGCCAGCAATGACAGAAACTATGGCTACACCTTC.

V usage is TRBV2 and J usage is TRBJ2-5; no reliable D call. This CDR3 spans 11 amino acids. Germline CDR1 is SNHLY and CDR2 is FYNNEI. The ends were cut back, 5 bases at V and 5 bases at J, with 6 bases in the middle. The CDR3 DNA is TGTGCCAGCAGTTTAGTGGAGACCCAGTACTTC. Translation gives CASSLVETQYF.

CDR3 in amino acids: CASSEQPLGETQYF. CDR3 in DNA: TGTGCCAGCAGTGAGCAGCCCCTCGGGGAGACCCAGTACTTC. The rearrangement links TRBV6-1 to TRBJ2-5; D remains unclear. Trimming took 3 bases from V and 5 from J, leaving 13 bases between them. The CDR3 extends over 14 amino acids. Germline CDR1 is MNHNS and CDR2 is SASEGT.

This clone was observed a few times. The J gene is TRBJ2-3, the V gene TRBV29-1; D unresolved. Germline values: CDR1 SQVTM, CDR2 ANQGSEA. The germline V and J ends were trimmed by 3 bases and 0 bases, with 7 bases remaining between them. The CDR3 has 13 residues. CDR3 region: CSVDPESTDTQYF. The CDR3 coding sequence is TGCAGCGTTGATCCCGAGAGCACAGATACGCAGTATTTT.

V and J are TRBV30 and TRBJ2-2; TRBD1 agrees at 9 bases. Germline V CDR1 and CDR2: GTSNPN, SVGIG (reference sequence). The CDR3 runs to 16 residues. V shed 2 bases, J shed 7 bases, and the junction held 11 bases outside the gene matches. This CDR3 reads CAWSWSGTGWVGELFF. CDR3 sequence (DNA): TGTGCCTGGAGTTGGTCAGGGACAGGGTGGGTCGGGGAGCTGTTTTTT.

V usage is TRBV29-1 and J usage is TRBJ2-7; possibly TRBD1 or TRBD2 for D (6 bases each). The CDR3 extends over 16 amino acids. V shed 0 bases and J shed 0 bases, with 15 bases lying between them. Germline V lookup: CDR1 SQVTM, CDR2 ANQGSEA. The CDR3 DNA follows: TGCAGCGTTGAAGATCGAAACGGGGGCCTCTCCTACGAGCAGTACTTC. This encodes CSVEDRNGGLSYEQYF.

V and J are TRBV4-3 and TRBJ2-3, with TRBD2 matching 11 bases. Germline CDR1 LGHNA, CDR2 YSLEER. The CDR3 has 16 residues. After removal of 5 bases from V and 1 base from J, the junction contained 5 bases not matched to a gene. This chain's CDR3 is CASSYQLAGGTDTQYF. The CDR3 region has the DNA TGCGCCAGCAGCTACCAACTAGCGGGGGGCACAGATACGCAGTATTTT.

Written as DNA, the CDR3 is TGTGCCAGCAGCTTCTCTGTGGGGGCAGATGAGCAGTTCTTC. Its protein is CASSFSVGADEQFF. J is TRBJ2-1 and V is TRBV9; D is perhaps TRBD1 (6 bases). With 4 bases removed from V and 8 bases from J, the gap between germline ends came to 16 bases. Germline assignment: CDR1 SGDLS and CDR2 YYNGEE. This CDR3 region has 14 residues.

The chain couples TRBV30 to TRBJ1-5, with D possibly being TRBD1 (6 bases). V gave up 5 bases and J gave up 6 bases, with 14 bases separating them. This CDR3 contains 13 residues. CDR1 and CDR2 (germline): GTSNPN, SVGIG (reference sequence). Here the CDR3 DNA reads TGTGCCTGGGGGGATGGGGGCGGTCAGCCCCAGCATTTT. Amino acid sequence: CAWGDGGGQPQHF.